This T cell receptor (beta chain) was obtained from a study of cytomegalovirus exposure and HLA in healthy donors. PCR amplification relied on 60 Vbeta primers (plus 13 Jbeta primers). This table comes from immunoSEQ multiplex PCR, and its TCRdb copy is limited to in-frame clones, with some not included. This table holds about 100,000 clones, approximately 89% found once. For this clone: The antigen is undetermined.

Overall study findings and caveats: TCR beta sequences numbering 15,000 to 20,000 were associated with HLA alleles at 0.05 false discovery rate in a later analysis.

Sequences were obtained from PBMCs. The clonotype was recovered from a man aged 25 to 45 in good health and CMV-seronegative.

Here the CDR3 DNA reads TGTGCCAGCGCCCACAGGGGCCAAGAGACCCAGTACTTC. It specifies CASAHRGQETQYF. This sequence joins TRBV5-6 and TRBJ2-5; 7 nucleotides line up with TRBD1. Trimming took 7 bases from V and 1 from J; bases not matched to a gene: 4. The CDR3 is made up of 13 amino acids. CDR1 is SGHDT and CDR2 is YYEEEE in the germline V gene.